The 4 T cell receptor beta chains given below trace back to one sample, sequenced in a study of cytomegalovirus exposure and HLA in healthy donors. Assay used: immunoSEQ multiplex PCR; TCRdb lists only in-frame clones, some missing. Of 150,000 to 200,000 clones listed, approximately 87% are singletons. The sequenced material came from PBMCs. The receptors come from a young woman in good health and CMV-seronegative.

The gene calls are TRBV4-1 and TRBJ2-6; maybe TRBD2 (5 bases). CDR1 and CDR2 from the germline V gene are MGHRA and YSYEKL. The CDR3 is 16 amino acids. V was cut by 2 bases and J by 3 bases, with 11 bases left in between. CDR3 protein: CASSQPRGYGANVLTF. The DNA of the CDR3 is TGCGCCAGCAGCCAACCCCGAGGGTATGGGGCCAACGTCCTGACTTTC.

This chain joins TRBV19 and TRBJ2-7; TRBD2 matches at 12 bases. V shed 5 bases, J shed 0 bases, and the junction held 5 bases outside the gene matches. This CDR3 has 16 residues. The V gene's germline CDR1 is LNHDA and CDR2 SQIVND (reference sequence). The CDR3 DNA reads TGTGCCAGTAGTCTCCCGACTAGCGGGGGCTCCTACGAGCAGTACTTC. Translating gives CASSLPTSGGSYEQYF.

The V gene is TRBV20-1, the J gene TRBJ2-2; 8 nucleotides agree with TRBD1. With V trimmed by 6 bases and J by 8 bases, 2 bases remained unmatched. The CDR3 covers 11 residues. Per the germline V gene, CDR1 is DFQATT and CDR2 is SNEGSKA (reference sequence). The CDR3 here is CSARGPGELFF. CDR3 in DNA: TGCAGTGCCAGGGGGCCTGGGGAGCTGTTTTTT.

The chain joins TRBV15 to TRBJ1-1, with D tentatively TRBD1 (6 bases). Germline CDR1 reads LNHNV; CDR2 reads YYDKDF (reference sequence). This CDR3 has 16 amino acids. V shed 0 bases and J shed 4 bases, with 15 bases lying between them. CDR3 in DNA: TGTGCCACCAGCAGAGAGGGGGGGAGGGGGTCCACTGAAGCTTTCTTT. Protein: CATSREGGRGSTEAFF.